A selection of T cell receptor beta chains follows, all from one sample in a study of shared clonotypes between healthy human individuals. The assay was immunoSEQ multiplex PCR, and TCRdb's table has in-frame clones only and misses some. The data contain 660,000 or so clones, approximately 96% of them singletons. Sequenced: naive CD8+ T cells sorted from blood. The receptors derive from a woman in her 30s in good health. The CDR3 runs from the conserved cysteine through the conserved F or W. Each record gives: J gene, clone size, V gene, D gene, CDR3 protein, CDR3 DNA. The D gene is left open where the match is weak. Size tells how often a clone was seen (once, few, many) or the class of an expanded clone, and some rows leave it out.

>TRBJ1-5|.|TRBV7-9|TRBD1
CASSSGTGNQPQHF
TGTGCCAGCAGTTCCGGGACAGGTAATCAGCCCCAGCATTTT
>TRBJ1-1|.|TRBV5-4|.
CASSLDNTEAFF
TGTGCCAGCAGCTTGGATAACACTGAAGCTTTCTTT
>TRBJ1-2|.|TRBV11-2|.
CASSFVSEGGGGYTF
TGTGCCAGCAGCTTTGTTTCTGAGGGGGGAGGTGGCTACACCTTC
>TRBJ2-1|.|TRBV28|.
CASSFGSRGRSSYNEQFF
TGTGCCAGCAGTTTTGGTTCCCGGGGAAGGAGCTCCTACAATGAGCAGTTCTTC
>TRBJ2-7|.|TRBV19|.
CASSIVGNYYEQYF
TGTGCCAGTAGTATCGTCGGAAACTACTACGAGCAGTACTTC
>TRBJ2-3|.|TRBV10-2|.
CASSELDIGTDTQYF
TGCGCCAGCAGTGAGTTGGATATAGGCACAGATACGCAGTATTTT
>TRBJ2-5|.|TRBV11-2|.
CASRPRRGGETQYF
TGTGCCAGCAGACCACGGCGGGGTGGAGAGACCCAGTACTTC
>TRBJ1-6|.|TRBV29-1|TRBD1
CSVSGTGGKNSPLHF
TGCAGCGTTTCCGGGACAGGGGGTAAAAATTCACCCCTCCACTTT
>TRBJ2-7|.|TRBV27|.
CASSPLGDAYEQYF
TGTGCCAGCAGTCCCCTTGGGGACGCCTACGAGCAGTACTTC
>TRBJ1-3|.|TRBV19|.
CASSRQSSGNTIYF
TGTGCCAGTAGTCGACAGAGCTCTGGAAACACCATATATTTT
>TRBJ2-7|.|TRBV27|TRBD1
CASSFTGASYEQYF
TGTGCCAGCAGTTTTACAGGGGCTTCCTACGAGCAGTACTTC
>TRBJ2-3|.|TRBV6-6|.
CASSYTLDTDTQYF
TGTGCCAGCAGTTACACTCTAGACACAGATACGCAGTATTTT
>TRBJ1-5|.|TRBV15|.
CATSRGVQPQHF
TGTGCCACCAGCAGAGGCGTCCAGCCCCAGCATTTT
>TRBJ2-2|once|TRBV5-6|.
CASSPVTGELFF
TGTGCCAGCAGCCCCGTCACCGGGGAGCTGTTTTTT
>TRBJ2-2|.|TRBV19|.
CASSLGRELTGELFF
TGTGCCAGTAGCCTCGGACGGGAGCTCACCGGGGAGCTGTTTTTT
>TRBJ2-2|.|TRBV5-5|.
CASSLDRATGELFF
TGTGCCAGCAGCTTGGACAGGGCCACCGGGGAGCTGTTTTTT
>TRBJ2-7|.|TRBV19|.
CASSQGGSPHEQYF
TGTGCCAGTAGCCAGGGAGGCAGCCCCCACGAGCAGTACTTC
>TRBJ2-1|.|TRBV19|TRBD2
CASSILAAHEQFF
TGTGCCAGTAGTATACTAGCGGCTCACGAGCAGTTCTTC
>TRBJ1-1|.|TRBV19|TRBD1
CASRYGTANTEAFF
TGTGCCAGTCGGTATGGGACAGCTAACACTGAAGCTTTCTTT
>TRBJ2-5|few|TRBV7-9|.
CASSFQETQYF
TGTGCCAGCAGCTTCCAAGAGACCCAGTACTTC
>TRBJ2-3|once|TRBV4-1|.
CASSPGRGADTQYF
TGCGCCAGCAGCCCCGGAAGGGGCGCAGATACGCAGTATTTT
>TRBJ2-1|.|TRBV28|TRBD2
CASSPTSGLAGFNEQFF
TGTGCCAGCAGTCCTACCTCAGGGCTAGCGGGATTCAATGAGCAGTTCTTC